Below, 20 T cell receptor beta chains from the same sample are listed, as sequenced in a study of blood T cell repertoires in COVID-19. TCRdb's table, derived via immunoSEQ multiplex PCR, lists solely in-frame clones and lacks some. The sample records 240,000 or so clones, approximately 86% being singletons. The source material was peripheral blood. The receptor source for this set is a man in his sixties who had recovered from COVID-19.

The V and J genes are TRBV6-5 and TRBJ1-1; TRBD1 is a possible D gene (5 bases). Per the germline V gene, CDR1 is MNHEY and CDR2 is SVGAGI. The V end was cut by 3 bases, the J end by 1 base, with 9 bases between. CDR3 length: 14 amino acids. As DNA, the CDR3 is TGTGCCAGCAGTTATCAGGGCCGGAACACTGAAGCTTTCTTT. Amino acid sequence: CASSYQGRNTEAFF.

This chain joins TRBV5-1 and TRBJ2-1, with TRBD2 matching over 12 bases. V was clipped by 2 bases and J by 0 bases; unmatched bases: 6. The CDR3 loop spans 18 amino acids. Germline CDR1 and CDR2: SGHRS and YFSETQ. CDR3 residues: CASSFHLAGGSSYNEQFF. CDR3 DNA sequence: TGCGCCAGCAGCTTCCATCTAGCGGGGGGGAGCTCCTACAATGAGCAGTTCTTC.

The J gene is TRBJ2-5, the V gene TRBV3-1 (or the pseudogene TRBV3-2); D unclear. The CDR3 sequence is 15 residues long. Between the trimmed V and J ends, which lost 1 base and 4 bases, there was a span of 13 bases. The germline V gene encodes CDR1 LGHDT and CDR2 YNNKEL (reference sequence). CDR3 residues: CASSQAPATGETQYF. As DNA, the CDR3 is TGTGCCAGCAGCCAAGCCCCGGCCACGGGAGAGACCCAGTACTTC.

DNA for the CDR3: TGTGCCAGCAGCGTAGAAAGCGGACAGTCACCCCTCCACTTT. Its translation is CASSVESGQSPLHF. J is TRBJ1-6 and V is TRBV9, with a weak D call TRBD1 (6 bases). Per the germline V gene, CDR1 is SGDLS and CDR2 is YYNGEE. There are 14 residues in the CDR3. V was pared by 0 bases and J by 10 bases, with 11 bases between.

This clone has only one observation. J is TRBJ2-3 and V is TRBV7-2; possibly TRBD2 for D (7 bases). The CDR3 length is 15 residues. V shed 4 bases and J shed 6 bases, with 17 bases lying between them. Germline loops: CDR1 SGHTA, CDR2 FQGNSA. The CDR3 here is CASSYRGGAFDTQYF. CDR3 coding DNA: TGTGCCAGCAGCTACAGAGGGGGGGCGTTCGATACGCAGTATTTT. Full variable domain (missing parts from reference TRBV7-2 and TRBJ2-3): GAGVSQSPSNKVTEKGKDVELRCDPISGHTALYWYRQSLGQGLEFLIYFQGNSAPDKSGLPSDRFSAERTGGSVSTLTIQRTQQEDSAVYLCASSYRGGAFDTQYFGPGTRLTVL.

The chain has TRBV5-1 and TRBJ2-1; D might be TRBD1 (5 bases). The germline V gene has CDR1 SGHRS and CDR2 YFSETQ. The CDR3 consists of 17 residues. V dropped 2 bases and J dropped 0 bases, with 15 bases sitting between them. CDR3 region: CASSFRDTGSSYNEQFF. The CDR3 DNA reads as TGCGCCAGCAGCTTTCGTGACACAGGAAGCTCCTACAATGAGCAGTTCTTC.

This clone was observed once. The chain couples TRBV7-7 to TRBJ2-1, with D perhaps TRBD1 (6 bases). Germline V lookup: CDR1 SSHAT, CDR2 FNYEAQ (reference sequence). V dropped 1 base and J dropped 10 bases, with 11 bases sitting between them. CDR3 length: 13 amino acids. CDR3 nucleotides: TGTGCCAGCAGCTTAGACAGGGTCGCAGAGCAGTTCTTC. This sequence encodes CASSLDRVAEQFF.

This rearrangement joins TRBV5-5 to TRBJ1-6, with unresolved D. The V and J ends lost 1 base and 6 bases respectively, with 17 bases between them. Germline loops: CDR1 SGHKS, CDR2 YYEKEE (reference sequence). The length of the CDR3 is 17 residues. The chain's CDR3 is CASSLYRNSGFNSPLHF. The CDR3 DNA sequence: TGTGCCAGCAGCTTGTATAGGAACTCAGGTTTTAATTCACCCCTCCACTTT.

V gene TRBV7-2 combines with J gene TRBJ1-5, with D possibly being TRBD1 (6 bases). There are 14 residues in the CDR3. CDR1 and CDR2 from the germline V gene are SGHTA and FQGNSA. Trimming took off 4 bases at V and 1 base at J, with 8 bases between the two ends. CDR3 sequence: CASSWGTSNQPQHF. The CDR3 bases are TGTGCCAGCAGCTGGGGGACAAGCAATCAGCCCCAGCATTTT.

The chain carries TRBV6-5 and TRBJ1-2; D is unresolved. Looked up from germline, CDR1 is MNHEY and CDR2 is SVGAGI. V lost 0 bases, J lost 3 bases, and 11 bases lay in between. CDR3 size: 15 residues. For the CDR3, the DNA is TGTGCCAGCAGTTACTCGATCAGGCCTGACTATGGCTACACCTTC. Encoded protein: CASSYSIRPDYGYTF.

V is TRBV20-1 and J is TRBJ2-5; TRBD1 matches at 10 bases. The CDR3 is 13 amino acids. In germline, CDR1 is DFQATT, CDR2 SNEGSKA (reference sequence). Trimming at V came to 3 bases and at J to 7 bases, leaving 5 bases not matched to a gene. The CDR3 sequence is CSASRDRGSTQYF. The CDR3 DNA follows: TGCAGTGCTAGTCGGGACAGGGGATCGACCCAGTACTTC.

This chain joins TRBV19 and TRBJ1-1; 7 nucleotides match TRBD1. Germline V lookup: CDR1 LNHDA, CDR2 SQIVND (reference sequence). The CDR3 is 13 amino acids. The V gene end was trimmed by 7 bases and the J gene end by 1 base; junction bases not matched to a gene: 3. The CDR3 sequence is CASTGQRNTEAFF. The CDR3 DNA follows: TGTGCCAGTACGGGACAGAGGAACACTGAAGCTTTCTTT.

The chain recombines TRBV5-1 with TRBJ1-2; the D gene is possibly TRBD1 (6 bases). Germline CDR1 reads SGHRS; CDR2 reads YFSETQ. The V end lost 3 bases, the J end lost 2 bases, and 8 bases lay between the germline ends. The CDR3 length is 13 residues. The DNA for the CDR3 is TGCGCCAGCAGCTGGGGACAAAACTATGGCTACACCTTC. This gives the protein CASSWGQNYGYTF. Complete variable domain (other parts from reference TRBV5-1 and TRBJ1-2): KAGVTQTPRYLIKTRGQQVTLSCSPISGHRSVSWYQQTPGQGLQFLFEYFSETQRNKGNFPGRFSGRQFSNSRSEMNVSTLELGDSALYLCASSWGQNYGYTFGSGTRLTVV.

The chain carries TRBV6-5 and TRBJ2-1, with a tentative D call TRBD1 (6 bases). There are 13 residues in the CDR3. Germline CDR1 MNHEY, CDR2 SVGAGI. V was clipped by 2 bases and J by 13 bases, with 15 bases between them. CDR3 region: CASSYGARGYQFF. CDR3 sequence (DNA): TGTGCCAGCAGTTACGGGGCCAGGGGATATCAGTTCTTC.

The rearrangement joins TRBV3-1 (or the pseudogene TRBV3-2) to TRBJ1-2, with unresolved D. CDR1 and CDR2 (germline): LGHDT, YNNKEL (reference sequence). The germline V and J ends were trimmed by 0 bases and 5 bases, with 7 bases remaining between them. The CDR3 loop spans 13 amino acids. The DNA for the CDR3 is TGTGCCAGCAGCCAAGAGGCAGTGTATGGCTACACCTTC. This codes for CASSQEAVYGYTF.

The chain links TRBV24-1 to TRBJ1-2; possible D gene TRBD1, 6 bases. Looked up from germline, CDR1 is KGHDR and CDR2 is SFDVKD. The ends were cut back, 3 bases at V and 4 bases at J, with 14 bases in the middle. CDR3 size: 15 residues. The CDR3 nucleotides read TGTGCCACCAGTGATCCAAAAGGACAGTTCTATGGCTACACCTTC. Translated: CATSDPKGQFYGYTF.

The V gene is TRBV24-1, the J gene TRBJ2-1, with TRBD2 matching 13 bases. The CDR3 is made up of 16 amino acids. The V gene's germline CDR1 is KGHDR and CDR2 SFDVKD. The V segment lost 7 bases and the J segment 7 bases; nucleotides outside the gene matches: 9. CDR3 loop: CATSKRTSGGRNEQFF. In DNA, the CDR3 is TGTGCCACCAGCAAACGGACTAGCGGGGGCCGTAATGAGCAGTTCTTC.

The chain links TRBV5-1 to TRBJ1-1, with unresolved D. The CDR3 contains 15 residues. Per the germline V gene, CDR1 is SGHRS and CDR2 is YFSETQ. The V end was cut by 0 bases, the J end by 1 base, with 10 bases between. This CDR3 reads CASSLASRGNTEAFF. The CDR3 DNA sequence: TGCGCCAGCAGCTTGGCCTCACGGGGGAACACTGAAGCTTTCTTT.

The CDR3 is CASSYRAPNSPLHF. CDR3 DNA: TGTGCCAGCAGCTACAGGGCCCCAAATTCACCCCTCCACTTT. This chain uses TRBV7-9 with TRBJ1-6, with D perhaps matching TRBD1 (6 bases). CDR3 size: 14 residues. Trimming left V 4 bases short and J 7 bases short, with 11 bases between. The germline V gene has CDR1 SEHNR and CDR2 FQNEAQ (reference sequence).

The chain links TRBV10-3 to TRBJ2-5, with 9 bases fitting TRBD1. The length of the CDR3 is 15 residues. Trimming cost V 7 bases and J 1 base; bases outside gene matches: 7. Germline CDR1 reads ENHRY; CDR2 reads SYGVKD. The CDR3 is CAITIQGAVQETQYF. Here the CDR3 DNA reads TGTGCCATCACGATACAGGGGGCCGTCCAAGAGACCCAGTACTTC.